The clone carrying this T cell receptor beta chain was found once. The junction departs from germline at one end; a sequencing error may be responsible. The data are from a study of OX40 agonist ivuxolimab in advanced cancers. Study-wide context: Every patient in dose escalation had hepatocellular carcinoma, melanoma, renal cell or head and neck cancer.

TCRdb's table, derived via immunoSEQ multiplex PCR, lists solely in-frame clones and lacks some. The sample lists 76,000 or so clones; 85% to 90% were seen once. Germline assignment: CDR1 SNHLY and CDR2 FYNNEI. The CDR3 has 15 amino acids. The chain recombines TRBV2 with TRBJ2-1; no clear D gene. The source is an adult with an advanced solid tumor such as melanoma, head and neck, liver or kidney cancer. The sample was CD4+ or CD8+ T cells sorted from blood, taken in a trial of the OX40 agonist ivuxolimab. CDR3 nucleotide sequence: TGTGCCACCAGTCCAAATTCCCTCCCCTACAATGAGCAGTTCTTC. Its protein is CATSPNSLPYNEQFF.